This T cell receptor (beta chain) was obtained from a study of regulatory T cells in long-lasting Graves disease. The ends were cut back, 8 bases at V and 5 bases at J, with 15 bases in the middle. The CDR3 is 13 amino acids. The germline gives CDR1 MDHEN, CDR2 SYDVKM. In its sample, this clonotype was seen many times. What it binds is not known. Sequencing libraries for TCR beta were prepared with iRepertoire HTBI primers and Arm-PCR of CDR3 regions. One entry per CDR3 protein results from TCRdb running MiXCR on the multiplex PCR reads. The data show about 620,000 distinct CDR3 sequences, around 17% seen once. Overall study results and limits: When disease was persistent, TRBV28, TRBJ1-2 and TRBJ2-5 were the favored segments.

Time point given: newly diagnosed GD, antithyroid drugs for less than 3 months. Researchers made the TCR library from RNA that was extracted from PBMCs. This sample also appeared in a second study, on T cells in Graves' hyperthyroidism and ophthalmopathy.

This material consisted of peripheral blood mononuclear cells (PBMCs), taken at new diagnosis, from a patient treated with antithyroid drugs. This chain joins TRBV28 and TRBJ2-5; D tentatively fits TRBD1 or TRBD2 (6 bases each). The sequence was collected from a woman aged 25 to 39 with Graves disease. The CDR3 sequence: CASGGPGGETQYF. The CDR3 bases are TGTGCCAGCGGGGGTCCCGGGGGCGAGACCCAGTACTTC.